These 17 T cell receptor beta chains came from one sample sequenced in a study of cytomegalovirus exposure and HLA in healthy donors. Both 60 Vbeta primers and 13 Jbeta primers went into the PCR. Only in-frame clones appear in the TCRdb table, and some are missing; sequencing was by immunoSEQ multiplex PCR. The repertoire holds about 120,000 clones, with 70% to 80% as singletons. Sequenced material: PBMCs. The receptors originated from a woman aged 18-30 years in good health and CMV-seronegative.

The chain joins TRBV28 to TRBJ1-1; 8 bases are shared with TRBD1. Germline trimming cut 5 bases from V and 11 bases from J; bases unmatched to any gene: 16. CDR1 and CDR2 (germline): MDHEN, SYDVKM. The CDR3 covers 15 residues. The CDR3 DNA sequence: TGTGCCAGCAGTCCTCGAGGGGCAGGGGGCATAGGGGCTTTCTTT. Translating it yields CASSPRGAGGIGAFF.

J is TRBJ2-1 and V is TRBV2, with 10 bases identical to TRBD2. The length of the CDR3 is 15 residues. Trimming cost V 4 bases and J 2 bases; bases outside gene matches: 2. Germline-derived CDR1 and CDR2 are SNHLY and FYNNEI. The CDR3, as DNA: TGTGCCAGCAGTGGGACTAGCGGACCCTACAATGAGCAGTTCTTC. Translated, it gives CASSGTSGPYNEQFF.

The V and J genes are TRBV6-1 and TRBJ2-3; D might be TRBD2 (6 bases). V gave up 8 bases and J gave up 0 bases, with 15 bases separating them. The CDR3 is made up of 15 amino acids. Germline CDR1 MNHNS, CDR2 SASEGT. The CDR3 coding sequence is TGTGCCAGCGAAACTAGCATTGTTAGCACAGATACGCAGTATTTT. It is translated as CASETSIVSTDTQYF.

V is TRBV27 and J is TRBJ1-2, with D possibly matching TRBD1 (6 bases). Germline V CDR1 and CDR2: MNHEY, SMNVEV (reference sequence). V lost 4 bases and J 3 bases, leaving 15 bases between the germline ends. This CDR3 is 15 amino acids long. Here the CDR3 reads CASSSTGGAYYGYTF. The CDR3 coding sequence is TGTGCCAGCAGTTCCACGGGGGGCGCCTACTATGGCTACACCTTC.

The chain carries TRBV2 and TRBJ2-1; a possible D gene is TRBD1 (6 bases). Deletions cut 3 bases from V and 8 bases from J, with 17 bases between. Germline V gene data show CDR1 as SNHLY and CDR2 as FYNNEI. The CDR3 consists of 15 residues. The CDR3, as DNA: TGTGCCAGCAGTGATGGGACACGGATGGTCGATGAGCAGTTCTTC. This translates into CASSDGTRMVDEQFF.

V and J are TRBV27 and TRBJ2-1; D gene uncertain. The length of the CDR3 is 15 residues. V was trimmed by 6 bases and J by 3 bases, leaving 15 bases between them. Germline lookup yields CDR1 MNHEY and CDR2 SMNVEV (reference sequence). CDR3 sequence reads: CASSLFPSYYNEQFF. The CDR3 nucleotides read TGTGCCAGCAGCCTCTTCCCGTCTTACTACAATGAGCAGTTCTTC.

The CDR3 loop is CASSLSGQPYEQYF. For the CDR3, the DNA is TGTGCCAGCAGTTTATCGGGACAGCCCTACGAGCAGTACTTC. The V and J genes are TRBV28 and TRBJ2-7, with 7 bases identical to TRBD1. Unmatched junction bases numbered 2, after V lost 1 base and J lost 2 bases. The CDR3 totals 14 residues. From germline, CDR1 is MDHEN and CDR2 SYDVKM.

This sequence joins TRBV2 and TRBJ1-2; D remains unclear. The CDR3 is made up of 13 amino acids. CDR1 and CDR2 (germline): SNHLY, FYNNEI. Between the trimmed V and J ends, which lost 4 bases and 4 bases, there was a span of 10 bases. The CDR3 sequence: CASSVGLSYGYTF. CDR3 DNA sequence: TGTGCCAGCAGTGTAGGACTGTCCTATGGCTACACCTTC.

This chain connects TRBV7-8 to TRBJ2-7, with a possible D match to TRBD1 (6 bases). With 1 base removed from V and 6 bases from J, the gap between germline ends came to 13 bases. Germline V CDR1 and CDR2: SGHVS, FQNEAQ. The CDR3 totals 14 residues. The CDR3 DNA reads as TGTGCCAGCAGCTTAGAGGACAGAGCCCGCGAGCAGTACTTC. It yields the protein CASSLEDRAREQYF.

The CDR3 bases are TGTGCCGTACCCAGGGATTCCTATGGCTACACCTTC. It translates to CAVPRDSYGYTF. V and J are TRBV10-3 and TRBJ1-2; possibly TRBD1 for D (5 bases). V was shortened by 11 bases and J by 4 bases, with 14 bases between the two germline ends. CDR3 length: 12 amino acids. Germline V gene lookup returns CDR1 ENHRY and CDR2 SYGVKD.

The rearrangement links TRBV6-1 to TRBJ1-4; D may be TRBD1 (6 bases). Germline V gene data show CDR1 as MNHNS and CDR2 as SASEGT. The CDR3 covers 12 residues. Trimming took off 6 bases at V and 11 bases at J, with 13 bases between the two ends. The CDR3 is CASRETGLKLFF. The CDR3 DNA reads TGTGCCAGCAGGGAAACAGGGTTGAAACTGTTTTTT.

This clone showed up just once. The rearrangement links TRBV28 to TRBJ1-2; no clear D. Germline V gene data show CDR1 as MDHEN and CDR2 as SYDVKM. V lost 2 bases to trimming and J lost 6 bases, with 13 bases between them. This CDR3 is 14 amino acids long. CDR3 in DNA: TGTGCCAGCAGTTTACCACTCACAGTGAATGGCTACACCTTC. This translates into CASSLPLTVNGYTF.

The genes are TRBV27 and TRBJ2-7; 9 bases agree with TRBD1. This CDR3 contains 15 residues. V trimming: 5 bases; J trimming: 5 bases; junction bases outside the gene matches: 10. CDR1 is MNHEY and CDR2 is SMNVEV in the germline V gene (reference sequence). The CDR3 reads CASSLVGTGSDEQYF. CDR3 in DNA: TGTGCCAGCAGTCTTGTTGGGACAGGGTCGGACGAGCAGTACTTC.

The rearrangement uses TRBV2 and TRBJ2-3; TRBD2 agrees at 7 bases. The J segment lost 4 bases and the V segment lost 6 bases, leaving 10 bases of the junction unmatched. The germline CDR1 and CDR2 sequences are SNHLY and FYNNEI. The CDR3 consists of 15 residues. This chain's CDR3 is CASSRGGPAADTQYF. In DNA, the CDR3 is TGTGCCAGCAGCCGCGGGGGACCGGCGGCAGATACGCAGTATTTT.

The CDR3 DNA sequence: TGTGCCAGCAGCTTGCCAGGGAACACTGAAGCTTTCTTT. Residues: CASSLPGNTEAFF. The genes are TRBV5-4 and TRBJ1-1; D gene unclear. The length of the CDR3 is 13 residues. Trimming pared 1 base from V and 1 base from J, leaving 5 bases between. Germline values: CDR1 SGHNT, CDR2 YYREEE (reference sequence).

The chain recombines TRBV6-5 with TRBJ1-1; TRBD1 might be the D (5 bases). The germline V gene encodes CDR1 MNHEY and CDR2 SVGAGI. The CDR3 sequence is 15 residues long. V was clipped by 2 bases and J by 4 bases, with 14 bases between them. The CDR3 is CASSYGGALGTEAFF. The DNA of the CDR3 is TGTGCCAGCAGTTACGGCGGGGCCCTGGGCACTGAAGCTTTCTTT.

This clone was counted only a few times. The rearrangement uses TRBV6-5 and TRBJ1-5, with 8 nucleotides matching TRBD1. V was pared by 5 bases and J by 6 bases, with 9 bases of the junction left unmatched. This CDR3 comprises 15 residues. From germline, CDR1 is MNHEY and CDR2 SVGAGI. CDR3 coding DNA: TGTGCCAGCAGTGCCGGACAGGGAAGGACTCAGCCCCAGCATTTT. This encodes CASSAGQGRTQPQHF.